The clone carrying this TCR beta chain was seen only a few times. Its matching antigen is unknown. These data are taken from a study of CD8+ T cells in alopecia areata. The study's findings and limits: While tofacitinib was given, many expanded lesional clones persisted in scalp and blood.

The treatment was: oral pan-JAK inhibitor, 5-10 mg twice daily. RNA was extracted and reverse transcribed into cDNA as the sequencing template. Generated by immunoSEQ multiplex PCR, the TCRdb table keeps only in-frame clones and is missing some. The sample holds about 210,000 clones, 40% to 45% seen once. Germline V gene sequence: CDR1 SGDLS, CDR2 YYNGEE. The CDR3 has 15 residues. With V trimmed by 2 bases and J by 6 bases, 4 bases remained unmatched. This TCR was recovered from a human donor with alopecia areata. This chain uses TRBV9 with TRBJ2-1, with TRBD2 matching 11 bases. The sample here was CD4+ T cells sorted from blood, taken at approximately week 36, from a patient treated with tofacitinib. The CDR3 loop reads CASSVTSGVTNEQFF. The CDR3 region has the DNA TGTGCCAGCAGCGTGACTAGCGGGGTCACCAATGAGCAGTTCTTC.